The 17 T cell receptor beta chains presented below share a single source sample, sequenced in a study of blood T cell repertoires in COVID-19. Measured with immunoSEQ multiplex PCR; TCRdb has only the in-frame clones, and not every one. The table has around 220,000 clones, around 82% seen once. The specimen sequenced was PBMCs or T cells enriched from blood (not recorded which). These receptors came from a middle-aged woman with acute COVID-19.

The chain links TRBV7-9 to TRBJ1-1; 7 nucleotides match TRBD1. The CDR3 is 15 amino acids. CDR1 and CDR2 (germline): SEHNR, FQNEAQ (reference sequence). The trim removed 2 bases at V and 4 bases at J, leaving 7 bases unmatched. CDR3 bases: TGTGCCAGCAGCTTAACGGGGGCAGGGGGCACTGAAGCTTTCTTT. Amino acids: CASSLTGAGGTEAFF.

The CDR3 bases are TGCGCCAGCAGCAACGATGCTGACAGGGGTAGGCCAGATACGCAGTATTTT. Residues: CASSNDADRGRPDTQYF. V is TRBV4-1 and J is TRBJ2-3; 8 bases line up with TRBD1. The CDR3 spans 17 residues. CDR1 MGHRA and CDR2 YSYEKL come from the germline V gene. The trim removed 5 bases at V and 4 bases at J, leaving 14 bases unmatched.

This chain joins TRBV2 and TRBJ1-5; D might be TRBD1 (6 bases). Trimming stripped 6 bases from V and 4 bases from J, with 13 bases between. CDR3 length: 14 residues. CDR1 and CDR2 from the germline V gene are SNHLY and FYNNEI. CDR3 amino acids: CASSPGGANQPQHF. The CDR3 DNA reads as TGTGCCAGCAGCCCCGGGGGGGCAAATCAGCCCCAGCATTTT.

This clone was seen a handful of times. The V gene is TRBV27, the J gene TRBJ1-2; TRBD1 matches at 8 bases. CDR1 is MNHEY, CDR2 SMNVEV, per germline (reference sequence). This CDR3 is 14 amino acids long. V trimming: 3 bases; J trimming: 4 bases; junction bases outside the gene matches: 4. CDR3: CASSFSGTGYGYTF. In DNA form, the CDR3 reads TGTGCCAGCAGTTTCTCCGGGACAGGCTATGGCTACACCTTC.

This rearrangement joins TRBV11-2 to TRBJ2-5; 7 bases are shared with TRBD2. Per the germline V gene, CDR1 is SGHAT and CDR2 is FQNNGV. CDR3 length equals 15 residues. V dropped 6 bases and J dropped 4; count of bases not matched to a gene: 11. CDR3 residues: CASSLVRGSGETQYF. In nucleotides, the CDR3 is TGTGCCAGCAGTCTGGTACGCGGGAGTGGAGAGACCCAGTACTTC.

This chain links TRBV4-3 with TRBJ2-2; a weak D match, TRBD2 (5 bases). V was pared by 0 bases and J by 0 bases, with 8 bases between. This CDR3 is built from 16 residues. Per germline, CDR1 LGHNA and CDR2 YSLEER. For the CDR3, the DNA is TGCGCCAGCAGCCAAGAGGCGGGCGCGAACACCGGGGAGCTGTTTTTT. It translates to CASSQEAGANTGELFF.

The table lists this clone with a count of one. The chain links TRBV29-1 to TRBJ1-5; D gene ambiguous. Trimming removed 7 bases at V and 7 bases at J, with 14 bases between. This CDR3 spans 12 amino acids. Germline CDR1 SQVTM, CDR2 ANQGSEA. CDR3 amino acids: CSAQNFGQPQHF. In DNA, the CDR3 is TGCAGCGCCCAGAATTTCGGGCAGCCCCAGCATTTT.

The chain is built from TRBV2 and TRBJ1-2, with D maybe TRBD1 (6 bases). V lost 6 bases and J lost 2, with 16 bases in between. Germline lookup yields CDR1 SNHLY and CDR2 FYNNEI. The CDR3 length is 15 residues. CDR3 nucleotides: TGTGCCAGCAGAGAGGCTCAGGGGATCAACTATGGCTACACCTTC. Translating gives CASREAQGINYGYTF.

This clone has just a few counts. The chain carries TRBV10-3 and TRBJ2-7; 8 bases map to TRBD1. Germline V gene data show CDR1 as ENHRY and CDR2 as SYGVKD. The length of the CDR3 is 13 residues. J gave up 0 bases and V 11 bases, and 6 bases lay outside the gene matches. In DNA form, the CDR3 reads TGTGCCGTCCGGGACAGGAGCTCCTACGAGCAGTACTTC. It is translated as CAVRDRSSYEQYF.

The rearrangement links TRBV5-4 to TRBJ2-7, with D possibly TRBD1 on 5 matching bases. CDR1 and CDR2 (germline): SGHNT, YYREEE (reference sequence). The CDR3 has 14 residues. V was trimmed by 5 bases and J by 2 bases, leaving 14 bases between them. CDR3 coding DNA: TGTGCCAGCAGGTCCCTCCAGGGCCCCTACGAGCAGTACTTC. Protein: CASRSLQGPYEQYF.

The rearrangement links TRBV30 to TRBJ1-1; D might be TRBD1 (6 bases). Germline values: CDR1 GTSNPN, CDR2 SVGIG (reference sequence). The ends were cut back, 1 base at V and 4 bases at J, with 10 bases in the middle. The CDR3 consists of 13 residues. Here the CDR3 reads CAWSGGLATEAFF. In DNA, the CDR3 is TGTGCCTGGAGTGGGGGGCTTGCCACTGAAGCTTTCTTT.

CDR3 in amino acids: CASSESKPGEETQYF. Written as DNA, the CDR3 is TGCGCCAGCAGTGAGTCGAAGCCGGGGGAAGAGACCCAGTACTTC. The V and J genes are TRBV10-1 and TRBJ2-5, with a possible D match to TRBD2 (6 bases). The CDR3 has 15 residues. Germline V gene data show CDR1 as WNHNN and CDR2 as SYGVQD (reference sequence). With 0 bases removed from V and 3 bases from J, the gap between germline ends came to 11 bases.

The chain carries TRBV3-1 (or the pseudogene TRBV3-2) and TRBJ2-5, with D maybe TRBD1 (6 bases). Germline V gene sequence: CDR1 LGHDT, CDR2 YNNKEL (reference sequence). The germline V and J ends were trimmed by 6 bases and 5 bases, with 22 bases remaining between them. This CDR3 has 16 residues. The chain's CDR3 is CASSGKIRQGTETQYF. DNA of the CDR3: TGTGCCAGCAGTGGAAAGATAAGGCAGGGGACGGAGACCCAGTACTTC.

The rearrangement links TRBV7-9 to TRBJ2-7; TRBD1 aligns across 9 bases. V lost 0 bases and J lost 4; bases outside the gene matches: 10. Germline V lookup: CDR1 SEHNR, CDR2 FQNEAQ (reference sequence). The CDR3 has 17 residues. The CDR3 is CASSLAGTGLRPYEQYF. CDR3 coding DNA: TGTGCCAGCAGCTTAGCCGGGACAGGGTTACGACCTTACGAGCAGTACTTC. The full variable domain, in which reference TRBV7-9 and TRBJ2-7 provide the parts outside the CDR3, is DTGVSQNPRHKITKRGQNVTFRCDPISEHNRLYWYRQTLGQGPEFLTYFQNEAQLEKSRLLSDRFSAERPKGSFSTLEIQRTEQGDSAMYLCASSLAGTGLRPYEQYFGPGTRLTVT.

V usage is TRBV29-1 and J usage is TRBJ1-4; 8 bases align to TRBD1. CDR3 length equals 13 residues. The germline V gene has CDR1 SQVTM and CDR2 ANQGSEA. Germline trimming cut 3 bases from V and 8 bases from J; bases unmatched to any gene: 5. The CDR3 DNA follows: TGCAGCGTTGACACCGACAGGGGCGAAAAACTGTTTTTT. Translation gives CSVDTDRGEKLFF.

V is TRBV27 and J is TRBJ1-2, with TRBD1 matching over 8 bases. This CDR3 contains 15 residues. After removal of 2 bases from V and 5 bases from J, the junction contained 7 bases not matched to a gene. Germline V CDR1 and CDR2: MNHEY, SMNVEV (reference sequence). CDR3: CASSLAPGGRYGYTF. CDR3 DNA sequence: TGTGCCAGCAGTTTAGCCCCAGGGGGCCGGTATGGCTACACCTTC.

The chain employs TRBV24-1 and TRBJ2-7; TRBD1 aligns across 7 bases. CDR1 and CDR2 from the germline V gene are KGHDR and SFDVKD. With V trimmed by 9 bases and J by 2 bases, 27 bases remained unmatched. The CDR3 is 20 amino acids. The chain's CDR3 is CATLCSRGGQNFTFTYEQYF. CDR3 sequence (DNA): TGTGCCACCCTTTGCTCAAGAGGGGGACAGAACTTTACTTTTACCTACGAGCAGTACTTC.